This record covers a single T cell receptor (beta chain). Its antigen is currently unknown. The TCR cDNA carried a universal primer site and UMIs from 5'RACE template switching. TCRdb reprocessed the 5' RACE reads with MiXCR, giving one entry per CDR3 protein. The sample contains hundreds of thousands of distinct CDR3 sequences, less than 15% of which appear only once. The junction had 14 bases not matched to a gene; V was cut back by 5 bases and J by 10 bases. This CDR3 spans 15 amino acids. The data belong to a study of T cells after yellow fever vaccination. Study-wide results and limits: Among all clonotypes, a small share was observed in both CD4 and CD8 compartments. Post-booster reappearance was seen for most primary-vaccination clones (96% CD4, about 88% CD8).

The rearrangement links TRBV12-3 or TRBV12-4 to TRBJ2-1, with 7 bases identical to TRBD2. The clonotype originates from a young man who received the YFV17D yellow fever vaccine. Sequenced material: PBMCs, taken on the day of the yellow fever booster vaccination. The DNA of the CDR3 is TGTGCCAGCAGTCTCCGGGGGGTCAGAGGACGAGAGCAGTTCTTC. The encoded protein is CASSLRGVRGREQFF.